These 30 T cell receptor beta chains were sequenced from one sample in a study of shared T cell receptors in the human thymus. Clones were read by immunoSEQ multiplex PCR, and TCRdb kept only the in-frame ones, dropping some. The sample has hundreds of thousands of clones; over 75% are singletons. These data also featured in a second study, about human thymus T cells.

The sample taken for sequencing was thymocytes. The receptor set was obtained from a boy under two years old with a congenital heart defect.

The rearrangement joins TRBV4-1 to TRBJ2-7, with D possibly being TRBD2 (5 bases). Germline assignment: CDR1 MGHRA and CDR2 YSYEKL. This CDR3 has 18 amino acids. V lost 0 bases and J 2 bases, leaving 20 bases between the germline ends. The CDR3 here is CASSQDLVGPSFPYEQYF. CDR3 DNA sequence: TGCGCCAGCAGCCAAGACCTGGTCGGCCCTAGCTTCCCCTACGAGCAGTACTTC.

V usage is TRBV7-6 and J usage is TRBJ2-7; D remains unclear. The CDR3 spans 14 residues. Per germline, CDR1 SGHVS and CDR2 FNYEAQ. V dropped 3 bases and J dropped 0 bases, with 9 bases sitting between them. CDR3 in amino acids: CASSLAPSSYEQYF. Here the CDR3 DNA reads TGTGCCAGCAGCTTGGCGCCTAGCTCCTACGAGCAGTACTTC.

The chain has TRBV27 and TRBJ1-6; 11 bases line up with TRBD1. Germline loops: CDR1 MNHEY, CDR2 SMNVEV (reference sequence). V was clipped by 5 bases and J by 9 bases; unmatched bases: 12. The CDR3 totals 17 residues. The CDR3 sequence: CASSHRPGTGGGSPLHF. The CDR3 DNA is TGTGCCAGCAGTCACCGTCCCGGGACAGGGGGGGGTTCACCCCTCCACTTT.

CDR3 residues: CASSEDPLTSGSLYEQYF. Here the CDR3 DNA reads TGTGCCAGCAGTGAAGACCCACTGACTAGCGGGAGTCTCTACGAGCAGTACTTC. The chain recombines TRBV2 with TRBJ2-7; 12 nucleotides match TRBD2. Germline CDR1 is SNHLY and CDR2 is FYNNEI. There are 18 residues in the CDR3. The trim removed 1 base at V and 3 bases at J, leaving 10 bases unmatched.

The CDR3 coding sequence is TGCGCCAGCAGCCCCAGGATTGGAAACACCATATATTTT. Its translation is CASSPRIGNTIYF. The rearrangement joins TRBV4-1 to TRBJ1-3, with D uncertain. CDR3 length: 13 residues. The V gene's germline CDR1 is MGHRA and CDR2 YSYEKL. Deletions cut 4 bases from V and 3 bases from J, with 7 bases between.

The chain joins TRBV9 to TRBJ2-7, with 13 nucleotides matching TRBD2. CDR3 length: 15 residues. The germline V gene has CDR1 SGDLS and CDR2 YYNGEE. The J segment lost 2 bases and the V segment lost 4 bases, leaving 3 bases of the junction unmatched. The CDR3 region is CASSLGLAGAYEQYF. CDR3 in DNA: TGTGCCAGCAGCTTAGGACTAGCGGGAGCCTACGAGCAGTACTTC.

The rearrangement links TRBV18 to TRBJ2-2; a possible D gene is TRBD2 (5 bases). Germline loops: CDR1 KGHSH, CDR2 LQKENI. This CDR3 has 16 amino acids. Trimming stripped 1 base from V and 4 bases from J, with 13 bases between. CDR3 protein: CASSPLPLASTGELFF. The CDR3 DNA reads as TGTGCCAGCTCACCACTCCCGCTAGCAAGCACCGGGGAGCTGTTTTTT.

The chain uses TRBV2 and TRBJ1-1; 7 bases are a match to TRBD1. CDR3 length equals 15 residues. Germline CDR1 reads SNHLY; CDR2 reads FYNNEI. The ends lost 2 bases at V and 8 bases at J; junction bases unmatched: 11. CDR3 bases: TGTGCCAGCAGTGAACCTTTTGGACAGGTGGCCGAAGCTTTCTTT. Encoded protein: CASSEPFGQVAEAFF.

This chain joins TRBV5-6 and TRBJ1-2; the match to TRBD1 covers 10 bases. The length of the CDR3 is 14 residues. V shed 2 bases, J shed 5 bases, and the junction held 3 bases outside the gene matches. CDR1 SGHDT and CDR2 YYEEEE come from the germline V gene. The CDR3 DNA sequence: TGTGCCAGCAGCTTACCGGACAGGGGGTATGGCTACACCTTC. Translation gives CASSLPDRGYGYTF.

This clone was seen once. V is TRBV19 and J is TRBJ2-4; D is undetermined. CDR3 length equals 16 residues. Trimming stripped 5 bases from V and 0 bases from J, with 14 bases between. The V gene's germline CDR1 is LNHDA and CDR2 SQIVND (reference sequence). CDR3 bases: TGTGCCAGTAGTGTGAACTTGGAGCTAGCCAAAAACATTCAGTACTTC. Encoded protein: CASSVNLELAKNIQYF.

This chain connects TRBV4-3 to TRBJ1-1, with D perhaps TRBD1 (6 bases). Germline V gives CDR1 LGHNA, CDR2 YSLEER. Between the trimmed V and J ends, which lost 2 bases and 1 base, there was a span of 11 bases. The CDR3 is 15 residues long. The CDR3 DNA follows: TGCGCCAGCAGCCAATATCTGGGGGCGAACACTGAAGCTTTCTTT. Protein sequence: CASSQYLGANTEAFF.

The chain uses TRBV25-1 and TRBJ2-3, with 10 bases matching TRBD2. After removal of 2 bases from V and 7 bases from J, the junction contained 12 bases not matched to a gene. Germline V gene lookup returns CDR1 MGHDK and CDR2 SYGVNS. The CDR3 runs 17 residues. DNA of the CDR3: TGTGCCAGCAGTGAAGAGCTAGCGGGGGTGCCCGGGTATACGCAGTATTTT. It translates to CASSEELAGVPGYTQYF.

This rearrangement joins TRBV9 to TRBJ2-7; TRBD1 aligns across 7 bases. The germline CDR1 and CDR2 sequences are SGDLS and YYNGEE. The trim removed 0 bases at V and 6 bases at J, leaving 6 bases unmatched. This CDR3 has 14 residues. The CDR3 bases are TGTGCCAGCAGCGTAGGGTTTACAGGGGTCGAGCAGTACTTC. This sequence encodes CASSVGFTGVEQYF.

The DNA for the CDR3 is TGTGCCAGCAGTCTACAAGGACTAGCGGGGACCAATGAGCAGTTCTTC. Protein: CASSLQGLAGTNEQFF. The chain combines TRBV28 with TRBJ2-1; 12 nucleotides line up with TRBD2. The CDR3 sequence is 16 residues long. Germline V lookup: CDR1 MDHEN, CDR2 SYDVKM. V trimming: 5 bases; J trimming: 6 bases; junction bases outside the gene matches: 8.

J is TRBJ1-5 and V is TRBV27, with 7 nucleotides matching TRBD1. The germline V gene encodes CDR1 MNHEY and CDR2 SMNVEV (reference sequence). V lost 5 bases to trimming and J lost 7 bases; unmatched junction nucleotides: 8. The CDR3 extends over 14 amino acids. Here the CDR3 reads CASSRRQGGQPQHF. The DNA for the CDR3 is TGTGCCAGCAGTAGAAGACAGGGCGGGCAGCCCCAGCATTTT.

This chain joins TRBV11-3 and TRBJ1-3, with 7 bases lining up with TRBD1. Trimming took 5 bases from V and 4 from J; bases not matched to a gene: 5. There are 14 residues in the CDR3. CDR1 is SGHNT, CDR2 YENEEA, per germline. The CDR3: CASSKGTAGNTIYF. The CDR3 DNA sequence: TGTGCCAGCAGCAAGGGGACAGCCGGAAACACCATATATTTT.

This chain links TRBV4-1 with TRBJ2-7, with 10 bases that match TRBD2. Germline trimming cut 1 base from V and 0 bases from J; bases unmatched to any gene: 6. The CDR3 loop spans 17 amino acids. Looked up from germline, CDR1 is MGHRA and CDR2 is YSYEKL. The CDR3 sequence is CASSQVGSGRASYEQYF. The CDR3 bases are TGCGCCAGCAGCCAAGTAGGGAGCGGGAGGGCCTCCTACGAGCAGTACTTC.

The sample holds one count of this clone. This rearrangement joins TRBV5-1 to TRBJ2-7; a weak D match, TRBD1 (5 bases). This CDR3 contains 16 residues. Germline V gene data show CDR1 as SGHRS and CDR2 as YFSETQ. V was shortened by 0 bases and J by 2 bases, with 15 bases between the two germline ends. CDR3 coding DNA: TGCGCCAGCAGCTTGGCCGTGGGGCTTGTAGCCTACGAGCAGTACTTC. This encodes CASSLAVGLVAYEQYF.

The J gene is TRBJ2-5, the V gene TRBV29-1; 10 bases map to TRBD1. The CDR3 length is 15 residues. Germline loops: CDR1 SQVTM, CDR2 ANQGSEA. The J segment lost 5 bases and the V segment lost 3 bases, leaving 9 bases of the junction unmatched. The CDR3 here is CSVDELTGGIETQYF. The CDR3 DNA reads TGCAGCGTTGACGAGTTGACAGGGGGCATCGAGACCCAGTACTTC.

The V and J genes are TRBV9 and TRBJ2-7; D is possibly TRBD2 (6 bases). The CDR3 totals 13 residues. The V and J ends lost 4 bases and 3 bases respectively, with 11 bases between them. Germline loops: CDR1 SGDLS, CDR2 YYNGEE. CDR3 nucleotides: TGTGCCAGCAGCCCGCTCGGGAGCTACGAGCAGTACTTC. Amino acids: CASSPLGSYEQYF.

This chain connects TRBV19 to TRBJ1-2; 10 positions agree with TRBD1. The CDR3 runs to 13 residues. The ends lost 3 bases at V and 7 bases at J; junction bases unmatched: 2. Germline CDR1 and CDR2: LNHDA and SQIVND (reference sequence). The CDR3 DNA reads as TGTGCCAGTAGTATGGGACAGGGGATTGGCTACACCTTC. Its protein product is CASSMGQGIGYTF. Based on the CDR3 plus reference TRBV19 and TRBJ1-2, the full variable domain is DGGITQSPKYLFRKEGQNVTLSCEQNLNHDAMYWYRQDPGQGLRLIYYSQIVNDFQKGDIAEGYSVSREKKESFPLTVTSAQKNPTAFYLCASSMGQGIGYTFGSGTRLTVV.

The CDR3 sequence: CASSFIRGEGYTF. The DNA of the CDR3 is TGTGCCAGCAGTTTCATCAGGGGAGAAGGCTACACCTTC. The chain combines TRBV27 with TRBJ1-2; TRBD1 might be the D (6 bases). CDR1 is MNHEY, CDR2 SMNVEV, per germline (reference sequence). V lost 3 bases to trimming and J lost 8 bases, with 13 bases between them. This CDR3 is 13 amino acids long.

The V and J genes are TRBV28 and TRBJ2-3, with TRBD2 identical over 10 bases. The junction had 14 bases not matched to a gene; V was cut back by 7 bases and J by 1 base. Per the germline V gene, CDR1 is MDHEN and CDR2 is SYDVKM. The CDR3 is made up of 18 amino acids. CDR3 DNA sequence: TGTGCCAGCACCCGAGGGGCTAGCGGGAGTCCCTGCACAGATACGCAGTATTTT. Translating it yields CASTRGASGSPCTDTQYF.

The chain has TRBV14 and TRBJ2-7, with a possible D match to TRBD1 (5 bases). The CDR3 runs 18 residues. V lost 1 base to trimming and J lost 0 bases, with 19 bases between them. Germline assignment: CDR1 SGHDN and CDR2 FVKESK. CDR3 residues: CASSQGYTKGYFSYEQYF. In DNA, the CDR3 is TGTGCCAGCAGCCAAGGGTATACTAAGGGGTACTTCTCCTACGAGCAGTACTTC.

V is TRBV18 and J is TRBJ1-4; 7 bases align to TRBD1. The germline CDR1 and CDR2 sequences are KGHSH and LQKENI. CDR3 length equals 15 residues. The J segment lost 6 bases and the V segment lost 6 bases, leaving 10 bases of the junction unmatched. CDR3 sequence reads: CASSHRTGPHEKLFF. The CDR3 region has the DNA TGTGCCAGCTCTCACCGGACAGGTCCCCATGAAAAACTGTTTTTT.

The genes are TRBV5-6 and TRBJ1-2; tentative D call: TRBD1 (5 bases). From germline, CDR1 is SGHDT and CDR2 YYEEEE. V was pared by 4 bases and J by 4 bases, with 11 bases between. CDR3 length: 13 residues. CDR3 sequence (DNA): TGTGCCAGCAGCCCGGGGCGGGGCTATGGCTACACCTTC. Translation gives CASSPGRGYGYTF.

The table lists this clone with a count of one. The chain employs TRBV11-2 and TRBJ1-2, with 9 bases identical to TRBD1. CDR3 length equals 17 residues. Trimming at V came to 1 base and at J to 0 bases, leaving 6 bases not matched to a gene. The germline CDR1 and CDR2 sequences are SGHAT and FQNNGV. CDR3 nucleotides: TGTGCCAGCAGCTTAGGGGGGACAGGGCCCACTAACTATGGCTACACCTTC. Its protein is CASSLGGTGPTNYGYTF.

The rearrangement uses TRBV12-5 and TRBJ1-5; 10 nucleotides agree with TRBD1. The junction had 9 bases not matched to a gene; V was cut back by 5 bases and J by 5 bases. This CDR3 region has 16 residues. Germline loops: CDR1 LGHNT, CDR2 FRNRAP. In DNA form, the CDR3 reads TGTGCTAGTGGTCCGGGACAGGGGAGGTCAGATCAGCCCCAGCATTTT. This encodes CASGPGQGRSDQPQHF.

The V call is TRBV6-1, the J call TRBJ2-3; TRBD1 is a possible D gene (5 bases). V lost 7 bases and J 2 bases, leaving 13 bases between the germline ends. From germline, CDR1 is MNHNS and CDR2 SASEGT. The CDR3 consists of 14 residues. The CDR3 region has the DNA TGTGCCAGCATCCATTGGGGCTTCACAGATACGCAGTATTTT. Its translation: CASIHWGFTDTQYF.

This rearrangement joins TRBV7-6 to TRBJ1-1; tentatively, D is TRBD1 (5 bases). This CDR3 is 15 amino acids long. CDR1 is SGHVS, CDR2 FNYEAQ, per germline. V was cut by 1 base and J by 5 bases, with 14 bases left in between. The CDR3 DNA follows: TGTGCCAGCAGCTTAGTAGGGGTTTCAAGGACTGAAGCTTTCTTT. Translation gives CASSLVGVSRTEAFF.